A single sample is the source of the 26 T cell receptor beta chains below, sequenced in a study of shared clonotypes between healthy human individuals. Using immunoSEQ multiplex PCR, the repertoire was profiled, and TCRdb retains in-frame clones only, with some absent. The data contain 550,000 to 700,000 clones, about three quarters of them singletons. What was sequenced was memory CD4+ T cells sorted from blood. The subset denotes: CD45RA-negative fraction. The receptor set was obtained from a woman aged 30 to 39 in good health.

The chain joins TRBV7-2 to TRBJ2-7; perhaps TRBD2 as D (6 bases). The V gene lost 5 bases and the J gene lost 4 bases, with 12 bases spanning the gap. CDR3 length equals 13 residues. The V gene's germline CDR1 is SGHTA and CDR2 FQGNSA. The CDR3 is CASSPPGRYEQYF. The CDR3 DNA is TGTGCCAGCAGCCCGCCCGGGAGATACGAGCAGTACTTC.

This clone has ten or more counts. The chain joins TRBV7-8 to TRBJ2-1; 13 bases map to TRBD2. In germline, CDR1 is SGHVS, CDR2 FQNEAQ. V lost 1 base to trimming and J lost 11 bases; unmatched junction nucleotides: 17. The CDR3 spans 19 residues. The chain's CDR3 is CASSLVLAGGPAESDKQFF. The DNA of the CDR3 is TGTGCCAGCAGCTTAGTACTAGCGGGAGGGCCCGCGGAGTCGGACAAGCAGTTCTTC.

The chain has TRBV7-3 and TRBJ2-3; possibly TRBD2 for D (5 bases). Germline V gives CDR1 SGHTA, CDR2 FQGTGA. The ends were cut back, 2 bases at V and 5 bases at J, with 14 bases in the middle. This CDR3 has 15 residues. CDR3: CASSLLAGGEDTQYF. The CDR3, as DNA: TGTGCCAGCAGCTTACTAGCCGGAGGTGAAGATACGCAGTATTTT.

The chain couples TRBV18 to TRBJ1-4; D is perhaps TRBD1 (6 bases). Deletions cut 6 bases from V and 7 bases from J, with 12 bases between. This CDR3 spans 13 amino acids. Germline-derived CDR1 and CDR2 are KGHSH and LQKENI. In nucleotides, the CDR3 is TGTGCCAGCTCCCAGGGACATGGTGAAAAACTGTTTTTT. Its translation is CASSQGHGEKLFF.

J is TRBJ2-5 and V is TRBV25-1, with 9 bases identical to TRBD1. CDR3 length: 16 amino acids. Trimming took 2 bases from V and 5 from J; bases not matched to a gene: 9. Germline assignment: CDR1 MGHDK and CDR2 SYGVNS. CDR3 residues: CASSEAGTGPFETQYF. The CDR3 DNA is TGTGCCAGCAGTGAAGCCGGGACAGGGCCGTTCGAGACCCAGTACTTC.

The chain recombines TRBV5-1 with TRBJ2-5; D is perhaps TRBD2 (6 bases). The V end lost 3 bases, the J end lost 1 base, and 10 bases lay between the germline ends. Germline V CDR1 and CDR2: SGHRS, YFSETQ. The CDR3 covers 14 residues. The CDR3 coding sequence is TGCGCCAGCAGCTACTCGGGACTCCAAGAGACCCAGTACTTC. This gives the protein CASSYSGLQETQYF.

The rearrangement joins TRBV7-9 to TRBJ2-3; 7 bases are a match to TRBD2. Unmatched junction bases numbered 15, after V lost 2 bases and J lost 4 bases. The CDR3 sequence is 18 residues long. Germline V gene sequence: CDR1 SEHNR, CDR2 FQNEAQ (reference sequence). The CDR3 sequence: CASSLHGKAGVIADTQYF. DNA for the CDR3: TGTGCCAGCAGCTTACATGGGAAGGCGGGAGTTATCGCAGATACGCAGTATTTT.

This chain links TRBV6-1 with TRBJ1-1; TRBD1 is a possible D gene (5 bases). Germline CDR1 and CDR2: MNHNS and SASEGT. Trimming shortened V by 7 bases and J by 10 bases, and 16 bases separated the two germline ends. This CDR3 has 12 residues. This chain's CDR3 is CASTRPLRGAFF. The CDR3 DNA is TGTGCCAGCACCCGCCCCCTTAGGGGAGCTTTCTTT.

About this clone itself: This may be a read error: a much more frequent sequence differs by one nucleotide. The same CDR3 can be traced to other DNA sequences in this sample. J is TRBJ2-3 and V is TRBV19, with 9 bases identical to TRBD1. J gave up 2 bases and V 3 bases, and 3 bases lay outside the gene matches. Germline loops: CDR1 LNHDA, CDR2 SQIVND (reference sequence). The length of the CDR3 is 15 residues. CDR3 amino acids: CASSIGTGPTDTQYF. Written as DNA, the CDR3 is TGTGCCAGTAGTATCGGGACAGGGCCCACAGATACGCAGTATTTT.

The chain has TRBV10-1 and TRBJ1-3; D is perhaps TRBD1 (5 bases). Trimming took 5 bases from V and 0 from J, leaving 8 bases between them. This CDR3 region has 14 residues. Germline V gene lookup returns CDR1 WNHNN and CDR2 SYGVQD (reference sequence). The CDR3 loop is CASSRGTSGNTIYF. The CDR3 DNA is TGCGCCAGCAGTCGGGGGACCTCTGGAAACACCATATATTTT.

This clone was detected only a few times. The V and J genes are TRBV5-1 and TRBJ2-1; TRBD2 agrees at 12 bases. In germline, CDR1 is SGHRS, CDR2 YFSETQ. This CDR3 comprises 20 residues. J gave up 5 bases and V 1 base, and 16 bases lay outside the gene matches. This CDR3 is CASSLPDLTSGSTVDNEQFF. CDR3 nucleotide sequence: TGCGCCAGCAGCTTGCCAGACCTGACTAGCGGGAGCACGGTGGACAATGAGCAGTTCTTC. The variable domain in full, with the rest retrieved from reference TRBV5-1 and TRBJ2-1, is KAGVTQTPRYLIKTRGQQVTLSCSPISGHRSVSWYQQTPGQGLQFLFEYFSETQRNKGNFPGRFSGRQFSNSRSEMNVSTLELGDSALYLCASSLPDLTSGSTVDNEQFFGPGTRLTVL.

The chain combines TRBV4-1 with TRBJ2-3; 9 bases map to TRBD1. Germline CDR1 and CDR2: MGHRA and YSYEKL. Trimming at V came to 1 base and at J to 2 bases, leaving 10 bases not matched to a gene. The CDR3 sequence is 18 residues long. The DNA for the CDR3 is TGCGCCAGCAGCCAAGTTTGGACAGGGGACTTCTACACAGATACGCAGTATTTT. It is translated as CASSQVWTGDFYTDTQYF.

This clone was seen only a few times. The rearrangement joins TRBV10-1 to TRBJ2-2; D is undetermined. Germline-derived CDR1 and CDR2 are WNHNN and SYGVQD (reference sequence). This CDR3 is 14 amino acids long. Trimming took 3 bases from V and 0 from J, leaving 5 bases between them. CDR3 residues: CASSDPANTGELFF. The CDR3 nucleotides are TGCGCCAGCAGTGACCCCGCGAACACCGGGGAGCTGTTTTTT.

This chain uses TRBV30 with TRBJ1-5; the D gene is possibly TRBD1 (6 bases). This CDR3 is 19 amino acids long. With 2 bases removed from V and 5 bases from J, the gap between germline ends came to 28 bases. Germline CDR1 reads GTSNPN; CDR2 reads SVGIG (reference sequence). Written as DNA, the CDR3 is TGTGCCTGGAGTCGTCCAGGGGCGGAGGCTTTCGGAGGTGATCAGCCCCAGCATTTT. Its protein product is CAWSRPGAEAFGGDQPQHF.

This sequence joins TRBV27 and TRBJ1-2; weak D call: TRBD1 (5 bases). V gave up 4 bases and J gave up 4 bases, with 16 bases separating them. CDR3 size: 15 residues. Germline CDR1 is MNHEY and CDR2 is SMNVEV (reference sequence). In DNA form, the CDR3 reads TGTGCCAGCAGTTGGGGGGATCCGTCGGGCTATGGCTACACCTTC. Translated, it gives CASSWGDPSGYGYTF.

The chain combines TRBV27 with TRBJ1-5; TRBD1 might be the D (5 bases). The CDR3 consists of 12 residues. Germline values: CDR1 MNHEY, CDR2 SMNVEV (reference sequence). Trimming took 8 bases from V and 3 from J, leaving 8 bases between them. The CDR3 loop is CASQGPNQPQHF. CDR3 DNA sequence: TGTGCCAGCCAGGGCCCCAATCAGCCCCAGCATTTT.

The J gene is TRBJ2-5, the V gene TRBV5-4; 9 nucleotides line up with TRBD1. V lost 3 bases, J lost 5 bases, and 2 bases stayed unmatched. Germline CDR1 reads SGHNT; CDR2 reads YYREEE (reference sequence). The CDR3 contains 13 residues. CDR3 sequence: CASSSDRGETQYF. CDR3 sequence (DNA): TGTGCCAGCAGCTCGGACAGGGGTGAGACCCAGTACTTC.

The V call is TRBV5-1, the J call TRBJ1-1; D not certain. CDR1 is SGHRS, CDR2 YFSETQ, per germline. The CDR3 sequence is 15 residues long. Between the trimmed V and J ends, which lost 1 base and 5 bases, there was a span of 15 bases. The CDR3 loop reads CASSLFLSGGTEAFF. The CDR3 region has the DNA TGCGCCAGCAGCTTGTTTCTCTCGGGAGGGACTGAAGCTTTCTTT.

The table lists this clone with a count of one. This chain links TRBV5-1 with TRBJ2-7; D is possibly TRBD2 (5 bases). CDR3 length: 14 residues. The V end lost 0 bases, the J end lost 7 bases, and 14 bases lay between the germline ends. Germline values: CDR1 SGHRS, CDR2 YFSETQ. The CDR3 loop reads CASSLVSSSQEQYF. Here the CDR3 DNA reads TGCGCCAGCAGCTTGGTCTCTAGCAGTCAGGAGCAGTACTTC.

This chain joins TRBV11-2 and TRBJ2-7, with 9 bases fitting TRBD2. Germline V lookup: CDR1 SGHAT, CDR2 FQNNGV. V dropped 2 bases and J dropped 3; count of bases not matched to a gene: 8. CDR3 size: 16 residues. The CDR3 nucleotides are TGTGCCAGCAGCTTAAGTCTAGCGGGAATCGGCTACGAGCAGTACTTC. This sequence encodes CASSLSLAGIGYEQYF.

In its sample, this clone was seen a few times. V and J are TRBV7-9 and TRBJ2-2; maybe TRBD2 (6 bases). The V end was cut by 8 bases, the J end by 9 bases, with 16 bases between. CDR3 size: 13 residues. CDR1 and CDR2 (germline): SEHNR, FQNEAQ (reference sequence). CDR3 loop: CASGRDAVWELFF. The CDR3, as DNA: TGTGCCAGCGGGCGGGACGCCGTGTGGGAGCTGTTTTTT. Together with reference TRBV7-9 and TRBJ2-2, the CDR3 gives the full variable domain: DTGVSQNPRHKITKRGQNVTFRCDPISEHNRLYWYRQTLGQGPEFLTYFQNEAQLEKSRLLSDRFSAERPKGSFSTLEIQRTEQGDSAMYLCASGRDAVWELFFGEGSRLTVL.

The chain links TRBV19 to TRBJ2-5, with D perhaps matching TRBD2 (5 bases). CDR1 LNHDA and CDR2 SQIVND come from the germline V gene (reference sequence). The CDR3 spans 12 residues. Trimming left V 5 bases short and J 6 bases short, with 10 bases between. The CDR3: CASSDNGKTQYF. The CDR3 DNA follows: TGTGCCAGTAGTGACAACGGGAAGACCCAGTACTTC. The whole variable domain, filled in from reference TRBV19 and TRBJ2-5, reads DGGITQSPKYLFRKEGQNVTLSCEQNLNHDAMYWYRQDPGQGLRLIYYSQIVNDFQKGDIAEGYSVSREKKESFPLTVTSAQKNPTAFYLCASSDNGKTQYFGPGTRLLVL.

The gene calls are TRBV6-6 and TRBJ2-5; maybe TRBD2 (5 bases). Looked up from germline, CDR1 is MNHNY and CDR2 is SVGAGI (reference sequence). The CDR3 spans 15 residues. Trimming took 6 bases from V and 4 from J, leaving 18 bases between them. The CDR3 bases are TGTGCCAGCAGCCAATGGCGGGTAGATGTAGAGACCCAGTACTTC. Amino acids: CASSQWRVDVETQYF.

This clone was picked up a small number of times. The V and J genes are TRBV6-1 and TRBJ1-1; no clear D. This CDR3 has 15 residues. Deletions cut 5 bases from V and 0 bases from J, with 13 bases between. The germline V gene encodes CDR1 MNHNS and CDR2 SASEGT. The CDR3 nucleotides are TGTGCCAGCAGTTTACACGGCCTCATGAACACTGAAGCTTTCTTT. Its translation is CASSLHGLMNTEAFF.

DNA of the CDR3: TGTGCCAGCAGCTTAGGCAGGGTAACTGAAGCTTTCTTT. Its translation is CASSLGRVTEAFF. This rearrangement joins TRBV7-2 to TRBJ1-1, with D possibly TRBD1 on 5 matching bases. Trimming cost V 1 base and J 5 bases, with 8 bases left between them. The CDR3 is 13 amino acids. Germline V lookup: CDR1 SGHTA, CDR2 FQGNSA. The variable domain in full, with the rest retrieved from reference TRBV7-2 and TRBJ1-1, is GAGVSQSPSNKVTEKGKDVELRCDPISGHTALYWYRQSLGQGLEFLIYFQGNSAPDKSGLPSDRFSAERTGGSVSTLTIQRTQQEDSAVYLCASSLGRVTEAFFGQGTRLTVV.

This chain links TRBV5-1 with TRBJ1-1; D gene uncertain. The CDR3 runs 12 residues. Germline assignment: CDR1 SGHRS and CDR2 YFSETQ. V was pared by 0 bases and J by 10 bases, with 10 bases between. The CDR3 DNA reads as TGCGCCAGCAGCTTGGGGGTAAATGGAGCTTTCTTT. Translated, it gives CASSLGVNGAFF.